One sample yielded the 12 T cell receptor beta chains listed below, sequenced in a study of response to subunit inactivated influenza vaccine (dated by TCRdb to the late 2010s). Library method: RT-PCR. The reads were generated on an Illumina HiSeq 2500. TCRdb applied fastp at Q25 and MiXCR to the public reads, then kept only in-frame beta chains. Identical CDR3 protein sequences are pooled into one entry, listed with their most common genes and DNA. The sample has 500,000 to 600,000 distinct CDR3 sequences on record, over 10% of them singletons. The ten largest make up about an eighth of the sample. This sample's time point label indicates: around 47 days after influenza vaccine administration. The sequences come from PBMCs from blood, collected roughly 48 days after vaccination. The receptors come from a man in his fifties or sixties who received an inactivated influenza vaccine. Donor details come from another sample of the same person, matched by shared clones.

The chain joins TRBV9 to TRBJ2-1; D remains ambiguous. Trimming removed 2 bases from V and 1 base from J, with 7 bases in between. The length of the CDR3 is 14 residues. Germline assignment: CDR1 SGDLS and CDR2 YYNGEE. The CDR3 spells CASSVTRSYNEQFF. Here the CDR3 DNA reads TGTGCCAGCAGCGTCACTCGGTCCTACAATGAGCAGTTCTTC.

This clonotype was counted between two and nine times. In DNA form, the CDR3 reads TGCAGTGCCATAGGGGCAGCGGGCCAGCCCCAGCATTTT. As protein: CSAIGAAGQPQHF. The V call is TRBV20-1, the J call TRBJ1-5; weak D call: TRBD1 (5 bases). This CDR3 has 13 residues. V was clipped by 6 bases and J by 7 bases, with 16 bases between them. In germline, CDR1 is DFQATT, CDR2 SNEGSKA (reference sequence).

The chain employs TRBV4-1 and TRBJ1-1; D is perhaps TRBD1 (6 bases). The CDR3 has 16 residues. V was trimmed by 2 bases and J by 1 base, leaving 14 bases between them. CDR1 is MGHRA and CDR2 is YSYEKL in the germline V gene. This CDR3 is CASSQPKGGSNTEAFF. Here the CDR3 DNA reads TGCGCCAGCAGCCAACCGAAGGGGGGATCGAACACTGAAGCTTTCTTT.

About this clonotype itself: An end of the junction differs from the germline gene, which may be a read error. The gene calls are TRBV10-3 and TRBJ2-1; the D call may be TRBD1 or TRBD2 (5 bases each). Germline loops: CDR1 ENHRY, CDR2 SYGVKD. The CDR3 totals 16 residues. The CDR3, as DNA: TGTGCCATCAGTGGGGGCTCTAGCCGACTGGGCAATGAGCAGCTCTTC. Translating it yields CAISGGSSRLGNEQLF.

This clonotype has more than one count but fewer than ten. The chain couples TRBV20-1 to TRBJ2-1; possible D gene TRBD2, 6 bases. CDR1 DFQATT and CDR2 SNEGSKA come from the germline V gene (reference sequence). The CDR3 runs to 13 residues. V lost 2 bases to trimming and J lost 9 bases, with 14 bases between them. The CDR3 nucleotides read TGCAGTGCTAGAAGCCTAGCGCTAAGTGAGCAGTTCTTC. Translation gives CSARSLALSEQFF.

This chain links TRBV9 with TRBJ2-5; no firm D call. V was cut by 0 bases and J by 1 base, with 7 bases left in between. CDR1 and CDR2 from the germline V gene are SGDLS and YYNGEE. This CDR3 has 14 residues. This chain's CDR3 is CASSVAQRQETQYF. In DNA, the CDR3 is TGTGCCAGCAGCGTAGCACAGCGCCAAGAGACCCAGTACTTC. Combining the CDR3 with reference TRBV9 and TRBJ2-5 gives the whole variable domain DSGVTQTPKHLITATGQRVTLRCSPRSGDLSVYWYQQSLDQGLQFLIQYYNGEERAKGNILERFSAQQFPDLHSELNLSSLELGDSALYFCASSVAQRQETQYFGPGTRLLVL.

This clonotype has a handful of counts. The V gene is TRBV6-4, the J gene TRBJ2-3, with D maybe TRBD1 (6 bases). This CDR3 has 14 residues. The V end lost 5 bases, the J end lost 1 base, and 10 bases lay between the germline ends. Germline CDR1 is MRHNA and CDR2 is SNTAGT. CDR3 coding DNA: TGTGCCAGCAGTAAACAGGGCCGCACAGATACGCAGTATTTT. Its protein product is CASSKQGRTDTQYF.

V is TRBV28 and J is TRBJ2-3; D could derive from TRBD1 or TRBD2 (5 bases each). This CDR3 is built from 15 residues. Germline CDR1 is MDHEN and CDR2 is SYDVKM. Trimming stripped 2 bases from V and 5 bases from J, with 14 bases between. CDR3 protein: CASSLPSLGVDTQYF. Here the CDR3 DNA reads TGTGCCAGCAGTTTACCCTCTCTGGGGGTAGATACGCAGTATTTT. The variable domain in full, completed from reference TRBV28 and TRBJ2-3, reads DVKVTQSSRYLVKRTGEKVFLECVQDMDHENMFWYRQDPGLGLRLIYFSYDVKMKEKGDIPEGYSVSREKKERFSLILESASTNQTSMYLCASSLPSLGVDTQYFGPGTRLTVL.

This clonotype was observed a few times. The chain joins TRBV4-3 to TRBJ1-4; weak D call: TRBD1 (5 bases). The CDR3 is made up of 14 amino acids. The germline CDR1 and CDR2 sequences are LGHNA and YSLEER. Trimming pared 1 base from V and 8 bases from J, leaving 11 bases between. The CDR3 DNA sequence: TGCGCCAGCAGCCAAGCCCTGAGGGGAGAAAAACTGTTTTTT. This encodes CASSQALRGEKLFF.

Only a few counts were recorded for this clonotype. This chain links TRBV4-3 with TRBJ2-3; 7 nucleotides align to TRBD2. The V segment lost 0 bases and the J segment 3 bases; nucleotides outside the gene matches: 9. The CDR3 length is 17 residues. The germline gives CDR1 LGHNA, CDR2 YSLEER. Here the CDR3 DNA reads TGCGCCAGCAGCCAAGAAGAATGGGCGGGGGTGACAGATACGCAGTATTTT. Translating gives CASSQEEWAGVTDTQYF.

The genes are TRBV6-1 and TRBJ2-3; tentatively, D is TRBD1 (5 bases). The CDR3 runs 14 residues. Per germline, CDR1 MNHNS and CDR2 SASEGT. V lost 6 bases to trimming and J lost 2 bases, with 12 bases between them. This chain's CDR3 is CASSHDRTTDTQYF. CDR3 DNA sequence: TGTGCCAGCAGCCACGACAGAACCACAGATACGCAGTATTTT.

V gene TRBV4-3 combines with J gene TRBJ2-7; tentatively, D is TRBD1 (6 bases). The CDR3 sequence is 15 residues long. V lost 0 bases to trimming and J lost 3 bases, with 12 bases between them. Germline values: CDR1 LGHNA, CDR2 YSLEER. CDR3 sequence: CASSQDRDKYYEQYF. The CDR3 nucleotides read TGCGCCAGCAGCCAAGACCGGGACAAATACTACGAGCAGTACTTC.